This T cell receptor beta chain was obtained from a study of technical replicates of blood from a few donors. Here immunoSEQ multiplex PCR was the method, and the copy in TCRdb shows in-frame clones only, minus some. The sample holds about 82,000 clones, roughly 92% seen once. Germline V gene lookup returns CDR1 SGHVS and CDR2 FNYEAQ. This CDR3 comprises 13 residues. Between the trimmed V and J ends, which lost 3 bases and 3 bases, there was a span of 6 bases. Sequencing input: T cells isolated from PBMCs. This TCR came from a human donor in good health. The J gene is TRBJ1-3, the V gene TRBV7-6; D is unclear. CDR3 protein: CASSLEFGNTIYF. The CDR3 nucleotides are TGTGCCAGCAGCTTGGAGTTTGGAAACACCATATATTTT.